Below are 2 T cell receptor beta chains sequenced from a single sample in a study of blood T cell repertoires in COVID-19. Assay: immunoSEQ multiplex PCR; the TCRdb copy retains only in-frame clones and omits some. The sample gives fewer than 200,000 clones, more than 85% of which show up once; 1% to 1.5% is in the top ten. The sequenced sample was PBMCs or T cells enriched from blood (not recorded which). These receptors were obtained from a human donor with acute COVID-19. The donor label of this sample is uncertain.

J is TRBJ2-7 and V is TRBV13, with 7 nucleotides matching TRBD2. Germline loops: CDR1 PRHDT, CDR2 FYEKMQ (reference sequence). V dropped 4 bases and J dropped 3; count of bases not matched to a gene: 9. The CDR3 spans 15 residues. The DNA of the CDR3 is TGTGCCAGCAGCTGTCTCGGGGGGAGTGTCTACGAGCAGTACTTC. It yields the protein CASSCLGGSVYEQYF.

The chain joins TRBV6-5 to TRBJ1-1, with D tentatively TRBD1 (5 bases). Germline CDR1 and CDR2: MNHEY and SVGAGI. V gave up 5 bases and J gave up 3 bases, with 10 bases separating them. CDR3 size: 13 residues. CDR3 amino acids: CASSRLRDTEAFF. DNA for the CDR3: TGTGCCAGCAGTCGTCTCAGGGACACTGAAGCTTTCTTT.